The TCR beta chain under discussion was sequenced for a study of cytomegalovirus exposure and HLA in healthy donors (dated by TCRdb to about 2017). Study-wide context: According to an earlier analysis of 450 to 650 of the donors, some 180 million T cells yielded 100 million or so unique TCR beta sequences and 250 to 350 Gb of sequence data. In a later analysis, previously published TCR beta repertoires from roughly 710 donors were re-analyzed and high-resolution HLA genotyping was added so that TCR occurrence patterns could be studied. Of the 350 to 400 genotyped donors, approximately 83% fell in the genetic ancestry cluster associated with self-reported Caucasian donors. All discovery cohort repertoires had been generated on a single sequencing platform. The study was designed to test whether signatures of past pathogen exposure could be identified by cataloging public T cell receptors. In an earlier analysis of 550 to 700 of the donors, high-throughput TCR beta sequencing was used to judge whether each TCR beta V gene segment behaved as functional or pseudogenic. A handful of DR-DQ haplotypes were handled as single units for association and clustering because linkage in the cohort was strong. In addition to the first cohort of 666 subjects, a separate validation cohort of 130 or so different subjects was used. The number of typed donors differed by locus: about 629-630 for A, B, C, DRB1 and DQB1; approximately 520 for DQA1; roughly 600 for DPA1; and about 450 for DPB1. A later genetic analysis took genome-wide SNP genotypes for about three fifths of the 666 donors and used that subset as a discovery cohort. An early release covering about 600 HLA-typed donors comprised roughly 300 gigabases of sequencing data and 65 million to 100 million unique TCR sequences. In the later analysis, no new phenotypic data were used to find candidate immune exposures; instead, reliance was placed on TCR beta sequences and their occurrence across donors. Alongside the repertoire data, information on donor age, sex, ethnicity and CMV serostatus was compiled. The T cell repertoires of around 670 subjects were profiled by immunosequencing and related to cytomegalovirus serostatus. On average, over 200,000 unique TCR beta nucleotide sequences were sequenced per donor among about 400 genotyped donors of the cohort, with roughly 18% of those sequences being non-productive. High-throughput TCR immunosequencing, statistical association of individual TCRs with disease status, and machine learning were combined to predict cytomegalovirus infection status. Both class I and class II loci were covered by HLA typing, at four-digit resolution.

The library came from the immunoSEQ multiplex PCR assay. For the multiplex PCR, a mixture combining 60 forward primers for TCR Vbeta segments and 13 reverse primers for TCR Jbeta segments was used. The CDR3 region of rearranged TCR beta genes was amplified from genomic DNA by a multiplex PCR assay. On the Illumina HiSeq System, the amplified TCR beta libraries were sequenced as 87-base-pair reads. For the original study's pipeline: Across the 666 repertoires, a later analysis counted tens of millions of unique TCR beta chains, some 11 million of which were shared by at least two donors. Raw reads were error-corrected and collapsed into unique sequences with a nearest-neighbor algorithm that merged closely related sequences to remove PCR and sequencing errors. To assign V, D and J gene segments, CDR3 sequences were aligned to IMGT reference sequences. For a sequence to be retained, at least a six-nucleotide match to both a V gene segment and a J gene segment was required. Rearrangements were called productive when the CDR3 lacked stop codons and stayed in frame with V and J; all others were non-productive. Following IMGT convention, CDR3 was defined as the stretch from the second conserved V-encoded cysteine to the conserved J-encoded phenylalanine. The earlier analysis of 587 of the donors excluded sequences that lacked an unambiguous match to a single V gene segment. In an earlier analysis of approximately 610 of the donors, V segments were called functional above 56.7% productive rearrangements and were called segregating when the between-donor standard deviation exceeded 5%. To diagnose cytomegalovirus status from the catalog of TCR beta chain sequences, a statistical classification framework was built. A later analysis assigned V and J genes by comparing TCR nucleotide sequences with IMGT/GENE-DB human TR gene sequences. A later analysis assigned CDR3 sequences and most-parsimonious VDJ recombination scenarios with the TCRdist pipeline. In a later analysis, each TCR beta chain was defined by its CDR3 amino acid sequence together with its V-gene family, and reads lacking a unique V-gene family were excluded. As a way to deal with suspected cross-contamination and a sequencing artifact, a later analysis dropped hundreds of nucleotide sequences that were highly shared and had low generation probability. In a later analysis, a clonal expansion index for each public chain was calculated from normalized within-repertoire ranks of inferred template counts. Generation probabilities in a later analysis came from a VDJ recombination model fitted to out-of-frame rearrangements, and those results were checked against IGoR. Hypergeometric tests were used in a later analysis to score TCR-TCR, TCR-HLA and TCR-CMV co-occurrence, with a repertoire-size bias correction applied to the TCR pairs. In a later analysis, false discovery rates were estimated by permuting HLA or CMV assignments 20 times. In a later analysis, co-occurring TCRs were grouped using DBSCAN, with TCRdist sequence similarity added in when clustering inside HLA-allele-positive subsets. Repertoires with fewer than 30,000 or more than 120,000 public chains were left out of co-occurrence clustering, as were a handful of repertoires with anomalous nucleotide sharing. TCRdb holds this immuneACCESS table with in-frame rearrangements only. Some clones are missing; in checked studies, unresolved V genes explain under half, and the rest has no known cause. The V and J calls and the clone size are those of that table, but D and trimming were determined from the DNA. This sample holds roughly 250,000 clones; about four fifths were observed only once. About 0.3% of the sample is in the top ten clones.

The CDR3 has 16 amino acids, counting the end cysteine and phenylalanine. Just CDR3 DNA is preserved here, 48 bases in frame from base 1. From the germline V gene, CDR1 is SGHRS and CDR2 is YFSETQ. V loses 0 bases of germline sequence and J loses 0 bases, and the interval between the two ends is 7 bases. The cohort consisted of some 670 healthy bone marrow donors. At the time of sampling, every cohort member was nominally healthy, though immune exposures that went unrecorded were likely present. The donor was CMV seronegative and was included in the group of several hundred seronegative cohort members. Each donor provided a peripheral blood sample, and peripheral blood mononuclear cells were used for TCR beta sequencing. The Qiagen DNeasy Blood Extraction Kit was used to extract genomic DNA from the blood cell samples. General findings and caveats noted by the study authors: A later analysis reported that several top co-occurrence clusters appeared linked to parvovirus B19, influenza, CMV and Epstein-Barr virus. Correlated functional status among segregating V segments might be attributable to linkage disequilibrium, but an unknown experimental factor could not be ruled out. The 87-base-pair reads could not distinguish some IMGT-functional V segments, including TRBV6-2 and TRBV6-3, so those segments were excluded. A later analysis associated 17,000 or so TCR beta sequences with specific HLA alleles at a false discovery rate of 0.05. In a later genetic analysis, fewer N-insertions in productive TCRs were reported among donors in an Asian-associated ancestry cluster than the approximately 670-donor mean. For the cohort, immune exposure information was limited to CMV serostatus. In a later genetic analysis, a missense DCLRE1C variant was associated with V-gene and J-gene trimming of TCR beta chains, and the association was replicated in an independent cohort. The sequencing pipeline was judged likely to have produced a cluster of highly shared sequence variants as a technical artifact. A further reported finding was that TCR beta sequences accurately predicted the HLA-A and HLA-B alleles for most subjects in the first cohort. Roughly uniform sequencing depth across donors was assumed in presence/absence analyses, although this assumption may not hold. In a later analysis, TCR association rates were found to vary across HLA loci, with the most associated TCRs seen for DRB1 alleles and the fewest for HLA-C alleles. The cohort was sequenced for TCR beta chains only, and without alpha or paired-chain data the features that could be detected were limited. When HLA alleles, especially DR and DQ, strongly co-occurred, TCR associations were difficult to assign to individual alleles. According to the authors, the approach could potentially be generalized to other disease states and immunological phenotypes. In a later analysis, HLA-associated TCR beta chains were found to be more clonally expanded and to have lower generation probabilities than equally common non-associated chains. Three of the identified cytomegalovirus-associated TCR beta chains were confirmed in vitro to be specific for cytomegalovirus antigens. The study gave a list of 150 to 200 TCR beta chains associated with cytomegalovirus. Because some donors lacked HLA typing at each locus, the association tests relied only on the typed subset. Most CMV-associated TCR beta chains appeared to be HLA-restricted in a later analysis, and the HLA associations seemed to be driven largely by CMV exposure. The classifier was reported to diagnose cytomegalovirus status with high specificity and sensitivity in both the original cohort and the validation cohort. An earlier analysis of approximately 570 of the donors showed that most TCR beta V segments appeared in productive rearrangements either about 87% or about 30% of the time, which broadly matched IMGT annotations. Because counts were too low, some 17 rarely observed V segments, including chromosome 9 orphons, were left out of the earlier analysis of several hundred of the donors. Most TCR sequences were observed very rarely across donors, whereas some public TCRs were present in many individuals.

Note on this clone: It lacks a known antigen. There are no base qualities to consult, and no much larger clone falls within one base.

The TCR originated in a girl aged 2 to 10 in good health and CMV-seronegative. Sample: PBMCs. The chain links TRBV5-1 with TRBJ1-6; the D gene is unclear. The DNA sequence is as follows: TGCGCCAGCAGCTTGGGCGGGAGCTCCTATAATTCACCCCTCCACTTT. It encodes CASSLGGSSYNSPLHF.